This is a list of T cell receptor beta chains from one sample in a study of response to subunit inactivated influenza vaccine. TCRdb re-analysed the RT-PCR reads in MiXCR, keeping a single row per CDR3 protein. The sample lists some 520,000 distinct CDR3 sequences; 15% to 20% were seen once. This specimen consisted of CD4+ T cells sorted from PBMCs, obtained roughly 24 months after vaccination. These receptors were obtained from a man between 50 and 69 years old who received an inactivated influenza vaccine. Each CDR3 is given with its conserved first and last residue. A D gene is named only where the DNA matches it firmly. A row's size may be missing; if present it is once, few, many or a size class.

size | J | V | D | CDR3 | DNA
NA | TRBJ2-2 | TRBV12-3/TRBV12-4 | TRBD2 | CASSSLSGGGPNTGELFF | TGTGCCAGCAGTTCGTTATCCGGGGGGGGCCCGAACACCGGGGAGCTGTTTTTT
few | TRBJ2-5 | TRBV29-1 | TRBD1 | CSVAPKGQGGETQYF | TGCAGCGTTGCCCCTAAGGGACAGGGCGGAGAGACCCAGTACTTC
NA | TRBJ2-1 | TRBV6-6 | NA | CASSYLGEGEQFF | TGTGCCAGCAGTTACTTAGGGGAAGGCGAGCAGTTCTTC
few | TRBJ2-7 | TRBV28 | NA | CASSFGPTYEQYF | TGTGCCAGCAGTTTTGGGCCCACCTACGAGCAGTACTTC
NA | TRBJ2-1 | TRBV6-5 | NA | CASSYSMLGRQYNEQFF | TGTGCCAGCAGTTACTCGATGCTAGGAAGGCAGTACAATGAGCAGTTCTTC
few | TRBJ2-5 | TRBV13 | NA | CASSLVDQETQYF | TGTGCCAGCAGCTTAGTCGACCAAGAGACCCAGTACTTC
few | TRBJ1-4 | TRBV20-1 | NA | CSARGSGQINEKLFF | TGCAGTGCTAGAGGCTCCGGACAAATTAATGAAAAACTGTTTTTT
few | TRBJ1-1 | TRBV5-8 | NA | CASSLRGRTHTEAFF | TGTGCCAGCAGCTTGAGAGGCAGGACTCACACTGAAGCTTTCTTT
few | TRBJ2-7 | TRBV12-3/TRBV12-4 | TRBD1 | CASSSRQGIEQYF | TGTGCCAGCAGTTCCCGACAGGGGATCGAGCAGTACTTC
NA | TRBJ2-1 | TRBV12-3/TRBV12-4 | NA | CASSFSAGGVEQFF | TGTGCCAGCAGTTTTTCGGCAGGGGGGGTTGAGCAGTTCTTC
NA | TRBJ2-1 | TRBV4-3 | TRBD1 | CASSQPRQGWNEQFF | TGCGCCAGCAGCCAACCTCGACAGGGATGGAATGAGCAGTTCTTC
NA | TRBJ2-5 | TRBV7-9 | NA | CASSFEGSETQYF | TGTGCCAGCAGCTTTGAGGGTAGCGAGACCCAGTACTTC
few | TRBJ2-7 | TRBV5-8 | TRBD1 | CASSARGLDRALWYF | TGTGCCAGCAGCGCGAGGGGGCTAGATCGAGCGTTATGGTACTTC
few | TRBJ2-7 | TRBV18 | NA | CASSPNGNSEQYF | TGTGCCAGCTCTCCTAACGGGAACAGCGAGCAGTACTTC
NA | TRBJ2-1 | TRBV20-1 | TRBD2 | CSAWSGGNEQFF | TGCAGTGCTTGGTCGGGGGGCAATGAGCAGTTCTTC
NA | TRBJ1-6 | TRBV7-2 | TRBD1 | CASSLAGQGDNSPLHF | TGTGCCAGCAGCTTAGCGGGACAGGGGGATAATTCACCCCTCCACTTT
few | TRBJ2-2 | TRBV10-3 | NA | CAISETGPPGELFF | TGTGCCATCAGTGAAACAGGCCCGCCCGGGGAGCTGTTTTTT
NA | TRBJ1-2 | TRBV2 | NA | CASSAAASLYGYTF | TGTGCCAGCAGTGCGGCAGCTTCCCTATATGGCTACACCTTC
NA | TRBJ1-3 | TRBV5-5 | NA | CASSSRLGSGNTIYF | TGTGCCAGCAGCTCCCGACTGGGCTCTGGAAACACCATATATTTT
many | TRBJ2-3 | TRBV12-3/TRBV12-4 | TRBD2 | CASSPPGTRGDTQYF | TGTGCCAGCAGCCCGCCGGGGACTAGAGGTGATACGCAGTATTTT
many | TRBJ1-1 | TRBV7-9 | NA | CASSLLNTEAFF | TGTGCCAGCAGTTTATTGAACACTGAAGCTTTCTTT
NA | TRBJ1-2 | TRBV7-8 | NA | CASSFSRGLAPGYTF | TGTGCCAGCAGCTTCAGCAGGGGTCTGGCTCCTGGCTACACCTTC
NA | TRBJ1-1 | TRBV30 | NA | CAWGPGTHLNTEAFF | TGTGCCTGGGGCCCCGGGACACACTTGAACACTGAAGCTTTCTTT
many | TRBJ1-2 | TRBV4-3 | NA | CASSQDRTRFYGYTF | TGCGCCAGCAGCCAAGATAGGACACGATTCTATGGCTACACCTTC
NA | TRBJ1-2 | TRBV7-2 | TRBD1 | CASSSVTGGGNGYTF | TGTGCCAGCAGCTCCGTAACAGGGGGCGGGAATGGCTACACCTTC
NA | TRBJ2-7 | TRBV12-3/TRBV12-4 | TRBD2 | CASSFRTSGPYEQYF | TGTGCCAGCAGTTTTCGGACTAGCGGGCCCTACGAGCAGTACTTC
NA | TRBJ2-7 | TRBV20-1 | NA | CSATGTLVRGAIHEQYF | TGCAGTGCTACGGGGACCCTGGTTAGGGGAGCAATCCACGAGCAGTACTTC
many | TRBJ1-5 | TRBV3-1 | NA | CASSQAGPGQPQHF | TGTGCCAGCAGCCAAGCGGGGCCAGGGCAGCCCCAGCATTTT
NA | TRBJ2-1 | TRBV4-1 | TRBD2 | CASSQFLAGGYNEQFF | TGCGCCAGCAGCCAGTTCCTAGCGGGAGGGTACAATGAGCAGTTCTTC
few | TRBJ2-7 | TRBV4-1 | NA | CASSQEGQTSRGEQYF | TGCGCCAGCAGCCAAGAAGGCCAGACATCAAGAGGGGAGCAGTACTTC
NA | TRBJ1-1 | TRBV5-6 | NA | CASSLATNTEAFF | TGTGCCAGCAGCTTGGCAACGAACACTGAAGCTTTCTTT
NA | TRBJ2-4 | TRBV5-3 | NA | CAILRGDGAKNIQYF | TGTGCCATCCTGCGCGGGGACGGGGCCAAAAACATTCAGTACTTC
few | TRBJ2-6 | TRBV10-3 | NA | CAIRTTATPSSGANVLTF | TGTGCCATCAGGACGACGGCCACCCCAAGCTCTGGGGCCAACGTCCTGACTTTC
many | TRBJ1-1 | TRBV12-3/TRBV12-4 | NA | CASSPGGGNTEAFF | TGTGCCAGCAGTCCCGGTGGGGGGAACACTGAAGCTTTCTTT
few | TRBJ2-5 | TRBV15 | TRBD1 | CATSRDTADRGSVTQYF | TGTGCCACCAGCAGAGACACCGCCGACAGGGGTAGTGTGACCCAGTACTTC
once | TRBJ2-1 | TRBV5-6 | TRBD2 | CARSFGGGTYNEQFF | TGTGCCAGGAGTTTTGGCGGGGGGACGTACAATGAGCAGTTCTTC
NA | TRBJ2-7 | TRBV5-1 | TRBD1 | CASSLSWGTGTTYEQYF | TGCGCCAGCAGCTTGTCATGGGGGACAGGGACCACCTACGAGCAGTACTTC
NA | TRBJ1-4 | TRBV5-5 | TRBD1 | CASSWNIGTGEEKLFF | TGTGCCAGCAGCTGGAACATCGGGACAGGAGAAGAAAAACTGTTTTTT
NA | TRBJ2-7 | TRBV6-6 | NA | CASGETAYEQYF | TGTGCCAGCGGGGAGACAGCCTACGAGCAGTACTTC
few | TRBJ2-5 | TRBV7-9 | NA | CASGNRVYGTQYF | TGTGCCAGCGGAAACAGGGTATATGGGACCCAGTACTTC
many | TRBJ2-7 | TRBV12-3/TRBV12-4 | NA | CASSLGQGEAREQYF | TGTGCCAGCAGTTTAGGGCAAGGGGAGGCGAGGGAGCAGTACTTC
once | TRBJ2-5 | TRBV7-6 | TRBD1 | CASSFPGTGSQETQYF | TGTGCCAGCAGCTTCCCCGGGACAGGGTCTCAAGAGACCCAGTACTTC
NA | TRBJ1-1 | TRBV5-1 | NA | CASSLVRENTEAFF | TGCGCCAGCAGCTTGGTCAGAGAGAACACTGAAGCTTTCTTT
many | TRBJ1-5 | TRBV2 | TRBD1 | CASSADRASQPQHF | TGTGCCAGCAGCGCAGACAGGGCTTCTCAGCCCCAGCATTTT
many | TRBJ1-1 | TRBV7-3 | NA | CASSFSGAAEAFF | TGTGCCAGCAGCTTCTCAGGGGCAGCTGAAGCTTTCTTT
few | TRBJ1-5 | TRBV12-3/TRBV12-4 | NA | CASSLGQLYNQPQHF | TGTGCCAGCAGTTTAGGGCAGCTATACAATCAGCCCCAGCATTTT
few | TRBJ2-2 | TRBV11-2 | NA | CASSHERGGELFF | TGTGCCAGCAGCCACGAAAGGGGCGGGGAGCTGTTTTTT
NA | TRBJ2-7 | TRBV20-1 | NA | CSASVGVDPYEQYF | TGCAGTGCTAGCGTGGGGGTGGATCCCTACGAGCAGTACTTC
NA | TRBJ1-3 | TRBV7-8 | TRBD1 | CASSLATGSGNTIYF | TGTGCCAGCAGCTTGGCGACAGGGTCTGGAAACACCATATATTTT
NA | TRBJ2-5 | TRBV29-1 | NA | CSVGPGSPETQYF | TGCAGCGTTGGGCCAGGGTCCCCGGAGACCCAGTACTTC
NA | TRBJ1-1 | TRBV14 | NA | CASSPSWGTEAFF | TGTGCCAGCAGCCCCTCCTGGGGCACTGAAGCTTTCTTT
NA | TRBJ2-1 | TRBV5-1 | NA | CASSLRERTSYNEQFF | TGCGCCAGCAGCTTGCGGGAGAGGACCTCCTACAATGAGCAGTTCTTC
few | TRBJ2-2 | TRBV12-3/TRBV12-4 | NA | CATAWGPQNTGELFF | TGTGCCACCGCGTGGGGGCCACAGAACACCGGGGAGCTGTTTTTT